The source of this T cell receptor (beta chain) is a study of vaccination effects on CD4 cells after COVID-19. General study results and limits: Cross-reactivity toward common cold coronaviruses was confined to only 1 of 255 vaccine-induced clones in healthy vaccinees.

The junction had 5 bases not matched to a gene; V was cut back by 6 bases and J by 8 bases. From germline, CDR1 is MNHEY and CDR2 SVGAGI. The CDR3 length is 14 residues. Expansion with viral peptide pools was applied to antigen-specific CD4+ T cells by the ViraFEST assay prior to sequencing. Once cultured for more than nine days, the cells underwent separation to obtain CD4+ T cells. None of the vaccinated had previously contracted SARS-CoV-2, and their nucleocapsid antibodies tested negative. Remarks on this clone: The target antigen is unknown.

Some clones are missing from TCRdb's copy, which holds only in-frame ones; the method was immunoSEQ multiplex PCR. The table includes 70,000 or so clones, around 74% detected once. The chain couples TRBV6-5 to TRBJ1-6, with 9 bases that match TRBD1. The sequence came from a human donor who received a COVID-19 vaccine. Sequenced material: CD4+ T cells from PBMCs cultured with HCoV-NL63 spike peptides, taken before COVID-19 vaccination. The CDR3 DNA is TGTGCCAGCAGGGGGGACAGGGATTATTCACCCCTCCACTTT. Protein: CASRGDRDYSPLHF.